The T cell receptor (beta chain) described here comes from a study of post-analysis software for immune sequencing data. Study as a whole: Courses of disease covered relapsing-remitting, secondary progressive and progressive-relapsing multiple sclerosis. Regarding the study as a whole: Higher frequency in patients than in controls was seen for roughly five TRBV segments, with TRBV5-6, TRBV5-1 and TRBV20-1 among them. Batch-matched samples strongly co-clustered by F measure. Normalized Chao1 diversity was significantly reduced in patients versus controls.

The V end lost 2 bases, the J end lost 10 bases, and 12 bases lay between the germline ends. The germline gives CDR1 MNHNS, CDR2 SASEGT. The CDR3 is 14 amino acids. The authors incorporated unique molecular identifiers into the TCR beta cDNA libraries. Each batch of about 0.9 to 10 million T cells produced some 450,000 cDNA molecules. MiXCR, applied by TCRdb to the PCR reads, yields one record per CDR3 protein. This table holds 700,000 to 800,000 distinct CDR3 sequences, approximately 30% found once. Comments on this clonotype: Its antigen is still unknown.

Sequencing input: blood. The gene calls are TRBV6-1 and TRBJ1-6; D not certain. This clonotype originated in a girl under 18 with multiple sclerosis. The CDR3 loop is CASSESLGGSPLHF. CDR3 coding DNA: TGTGCCAGCAGTGAATCCCTGGGAGGGTCACCCCTCCACTTT.